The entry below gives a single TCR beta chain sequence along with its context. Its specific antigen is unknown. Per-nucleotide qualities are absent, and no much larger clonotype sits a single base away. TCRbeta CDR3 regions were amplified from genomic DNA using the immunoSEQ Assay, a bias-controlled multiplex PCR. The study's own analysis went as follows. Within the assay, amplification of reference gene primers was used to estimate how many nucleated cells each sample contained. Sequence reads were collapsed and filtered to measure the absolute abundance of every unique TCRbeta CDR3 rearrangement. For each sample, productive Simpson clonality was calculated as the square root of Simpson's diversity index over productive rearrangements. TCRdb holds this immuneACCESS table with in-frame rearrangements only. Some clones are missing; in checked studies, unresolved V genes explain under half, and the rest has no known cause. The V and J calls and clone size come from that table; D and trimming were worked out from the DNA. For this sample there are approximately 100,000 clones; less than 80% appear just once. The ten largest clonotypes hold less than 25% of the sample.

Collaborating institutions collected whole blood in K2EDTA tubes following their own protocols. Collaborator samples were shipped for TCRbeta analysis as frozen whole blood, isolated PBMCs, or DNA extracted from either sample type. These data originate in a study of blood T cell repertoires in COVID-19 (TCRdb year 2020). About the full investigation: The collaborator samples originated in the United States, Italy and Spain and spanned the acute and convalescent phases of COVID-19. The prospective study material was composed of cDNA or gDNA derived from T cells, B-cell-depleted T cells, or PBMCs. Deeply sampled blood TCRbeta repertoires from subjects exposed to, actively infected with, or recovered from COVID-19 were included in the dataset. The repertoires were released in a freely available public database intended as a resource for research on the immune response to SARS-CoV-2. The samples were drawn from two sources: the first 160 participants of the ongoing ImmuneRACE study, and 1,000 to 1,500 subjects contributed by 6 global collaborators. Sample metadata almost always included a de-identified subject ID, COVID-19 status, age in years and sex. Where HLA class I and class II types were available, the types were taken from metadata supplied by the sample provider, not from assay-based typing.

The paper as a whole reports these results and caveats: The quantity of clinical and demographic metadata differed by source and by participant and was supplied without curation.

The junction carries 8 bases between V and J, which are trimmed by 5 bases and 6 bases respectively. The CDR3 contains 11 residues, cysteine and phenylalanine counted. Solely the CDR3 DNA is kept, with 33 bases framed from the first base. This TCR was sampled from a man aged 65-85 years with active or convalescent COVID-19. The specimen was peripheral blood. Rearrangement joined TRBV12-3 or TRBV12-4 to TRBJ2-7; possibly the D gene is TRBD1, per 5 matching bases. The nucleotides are TGTGCCAGCAGTGACAGTTTCGAGCAGTACTTC. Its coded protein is CASSDSFEQYF.